This T cell receptor (beta chain) is drawn from a study of cytomegalovirus exposure and HLA in healthy donors. Overall study context: Genetic ancestry analysis placed over 75% of the 398 donors that were genotyped in the Caucasian-associated cluster. Study findings and constraints: TCR beta V- and J-gene trimming, according to a later analysis, was linked to a missense DCLRE1C variant.

A remark on this clone: Its antigen remains unidentified.

Germline V gives CDR1 MNHNS, CDR2 SASEGT. The CDR3 is 13 residues long. V was shortened by 1 base and J by 5 bases, with 8 bases between the two germline ends. With 60 Vbeta and 13 Jbeta primers, the PCR was carried out. Assay: immunoSEQ multiplex PCR; the TCRdb copy retains only in-frame clones and omits some. Here the sample spans under 250,000 clones, more than 65% being singletons. Source material: PBMCs. The TCR originated in a man between 18 and 35 years old in good health and CMV-seronegative. The chain joins TRBV6-1 to TRBJ1-2, with D uncertain. The CDR3: CASSEEAAYGYTF. The CDR3 nucleotides read TGTGCCAGCAGTGAAGAGGCGGCTTATGGCTACACCTTC.